These 18 T cell receptor beta chains were sequenced from one sample in a study of CD8 T cells in ankylosing spondylitis. TCRdb independently ran MiXCR on the 5' RACE reads; one entry per CDR3 protein. The profile shows fewer than 200,000 distinct CDR3 sequences, 9.8% of them singletons. Sample: blood, either unsorted or a sorted T cell fraction (not recorded which). These receptors all come from a female donor with ankylosing spondylitis or in good health (not recorded which).

There are a few counts of this clonotype. The genes are TRBV12-3 or TRBV12-4 and TRBJ2-7, with D possibly matching TRBD1 (5 bases). This CDR3 region has 12 residues. Trimming removed 8 bases from V and 0 bases from J, with 8 bases in between. This chain's CDR3 is CASGAFSYEQYF. In nucleotides, the CDR3 is TGTGCCAGCGGGGCTTTCTCCTACGAGCAGTACTTC.

This clonotype was observed many times. DNA of the CDR3: TGTGCCAGCAGCTTCGACAGGGGGCACGAGCAGTACTTC. Translated: CASSFDRGHEQYF. The V and J genes are TRBV7-9 and TRBJ2-7; TRBD1 matches at 10 bases. The CDR3 length is 13 residues. J lost 5 bases, V lost 3 bases, and 1 base had no gene match. The V gene's germline CDR1 is SEHNR and CDR2 FQNEAQ (reference sequence).

This chain's CDR3 is CASSQVFGRAHEQFF. CDR3 sequence (DNA): TGTGCCAGCAGCCAAGTGTTCGGGAGGGCCCATGAGCAGTTCTTC. The V gene is TRBV14, the J gene TRBJ2-1, with TRBD2 matching 8 bases. The CDR3 consists of 15 residues. Per the germline V gene, CDR1 is SGHDN and CDR2 is FVKESK. V shed 1 base, J shed 8 bases, and the junction held 7 bases outside the gene matches.

Worth noting for this clonotype: A much larger clone lies one base from this, so it may be a read error. V usage is TRBV3-1 and J usage is TRBJ2-6; 8 bases align to TRBD2. Per germline, CDR1 LGHDT and CDR2 YNNKEL (reference sequence). This CDR3 contains 18 residues. The CDR3 DNA reads as TGTGCCTGCAGGCCTGAAGCGGGAGCTTTCTCTGGGGCCAACGTCCTGACTTTC. This gives the protein CACRPEAGAFSGANVLTF.

This rearrangement joins TRBV19 to TRBJ2-7; TRBD2 matches 13 bases. V lost 5 bases, J lost 3 bases, and 7 bases stayed unmatched. Germline V gene data show CDR1 as LNHDA and CDR2 as SQIVND (reference sequence). CDR3 length equals 16 residues. DNA for the CDR3: TGTGCCAGTAGTTGGACTAGCGGGAGACCTTTCTACGAGCAGTACTTC. As protein: CASSWTSGRPFYEQYF. The variable domain in full, with the rest retrieved from reference TRBV19 and TRBJ2-7, is DGGITQSPKYLFRKEGQNVTLSCEQNLNHDAMYWYRQDPGQGLRLIYYSQIVNDFQKGDIAEGYSVSREKKESFPLTVTSAQKNPTAFYLCASSWTSGRPFYEQYFGPGTRLTVT.

This clonotype has ten or more counts. The chain uses TRBV5-1 and TRBJ2-3; the match to TRBD1 covers 9 bases. V trimming: 4 bases; J trimming: 3 bases; junction bases outside the gene matches: 6. Germline V gene data show CDR1 as SGHRS and CDR2 as YFSETQ. CDR3 length equals 15 residues. The CDR3 reads CASSPDRGWTDTQYF. DNA of the CDR3: TGCGCCAGCAGCCCTGACAGGGGGTGGACAGATACGCAGTATTTT. Variable domain in full (rest from reference TRBV5-1 and TRBJ2-3): KAGVTQTPRYLIKTRGQQVTLSCSPISGHRSVSWYQQTPGQGLQFLFEYFSETQRNKGNFPGRFSGRQFSNSRSEMNVSTLELGDSALYLCASSPDRGWTDTQYFGPGTRLTVL.

This clonotype was detected many times. Compared with germline, one end of the junction differs, possibly owing to a read error. V and J are TRBV4-3 and TRBJ2-7, with D possibly matching TRBD2 (6 bases). CDR3 length equals 14 residues. Germline lookup yields CDR1 LGHNA and CDR2 YSLEER. The CDR3 spells CASSQDSRGRGLIF. The DNA of the CDR3 is TGCGCCAGCAGCCAAGATTCCCGTGGGCGGGGCCTTATCTTC.

On this clonotype: This may be a read error, as it is one base from a much larger clone. The chain is built from TRBV24-1 and TRBJ2-2, with D perhaps assigned TRBD1 or TRBD2 (5 bases each). The germline gives CDR1 KGHDR, CDR2 SFDVKD. The CDR3 spans 12 residues. Trimming took 8 bases from V and 3 from J, leaving 6 bases between them. The CDR3: CATMGDTGELFF. The CDR3 nucleotides read TGTGCCACCATGGGGGACACCGGGGAGCTGTTTTTT.

The chain is built from TRBV6-2 or TRBV6-3 and TRBJ2-1; 10 bases agree with TRBD2. The germline CDR1 and CDR2 sequences are MNHEY and SVGEGT. The junction had 3 bases not matched to a gene; V was cut back by 4 bases and J by 3 bases. The length of the CDR3 is 15 residues. The CDR3 sequence is CASSWGLAYYNEQFF. In DNA, the CDR3 is TGTGCCAGCAGTTGGGGACTAGCGTACTACAATGAGCAGTTCTTC.

The rearrangement uses TRBV2 and TRBJ2-5; D is perhaps TRBD2 (7 bases). The germline CDR1 and CDR2 sequences are SNHLY and FYNNEI. Trimming took 7 bases from V and 5 from J, leaving 23 bases between them. The CDR3 spans 16 residues. CDR3 region: CASTEREGGHGETQYF. CDR3 coding DNA: TGTGCCAGCACCGAAAGGGAGGGGGGTCATGGGGAGACCCAGTACTTC.

A few counts support this clonotype. This chain joins TRBV11-2 and TRBJ2-1; 8 bases are a match to TRBD2. Germline CDR1 and CDR2: SGHAT and FQNNGV. Trimming cost V 8 bases and J 10 bases; bases outside gene matches: 10. The CDR3 totals 13 residues. The DNA of the CDR3 is TGTGCCAGCCGACCAAGCGGGAGAGGGGAGCAGTTCTTC. Encoded protein: CASRPSGRGEQFF.

This clonotype has a handful of counts. The rearrangement links TRBV15 to TRBJ1-1; 9 nucleotides line up with TRBD1. Germline assignment: CDR1 LNHNV and CDR2 YYDKDF (reference sequence). J was trimmed by 3 bases and V by 1 base; bases with no gene match: 3. The CDR3 runs to 15 residues. DNA for the CDR3: TGTGCCACCAGCAGAGTGACAGGGGGGTACACTGAAGCTTTCTTT. Translating it yields CATSRVTGGYTEAFF.

The rearrangement links TRBV7-6 to TRBJ2-5; the D gene could be TRBD1 or TRBD2 (5 bases each). CDR1 and CDR2 from the germline V gene are SGHVS and FNYEAQ. V was trimmed by 4 bases and J by 0 bases, leaving 12 bases between them. This CDR3 has 15 residues. CDR3 nucleotide sequence: TGTGCCAGCAGCTCAATCTGGGGGTACCAAGAGACCCAGTACTTC. It encodes CASSSIWGYQETQYF.

The sample holds a few counts of this clonotype. Without the conserved terminal phenylalanine or tryptophan, this CDR3 likely stems from a read error. Because the CDR3's place on the DNA is in doubt, the DNA is left out and the CDR3 is given as listed by TCRdb. The rearrangement uses TRBV2 and TRBJ1-2; TRBD1 is taken as the D call from the table, unchecked against the DNA. The length of the CDR3 is 14 amino acids, counting both ends. Germline CDR1 SNHLY, CDR2 FYNNEI. CDR3 protein: CASLRRGGLVSPPL.

The chain couples TRBV4-3 to TRBJ2-5; no clear D. Trimming took 0 bases from V and 1 from J, leaving 9 bases between them. Germline V gene sequence: CDR1 LGHNA, CDR2 YSLEER. This CDR3 contains 15 residues. The CDR3 DNA sequence: TGCGCCAGCAGCCAAGAGACCCAGCCCCAAGAGACCCAGTACTTC. It translates to CASSQETQPQETQYF.

The rearrangement joins TRBV29-1 to TRBJ2-1; tentative D call: TRBD2 (5 bases). This CDR3 has 11 amino acids. The V gene's germline CDR1 is SQVTM and CDR2 ANQGSEA. V was trimmed by 6 bases and J by 8 bases, leaving 11 bases between them. The CDR3 reads CSVPGGDEQFF. Here the CDR3 DNA reads TGCAGCGTCCCAGGAGGCGATGAGCAGTTCTTC.

This clonotype was picked up many times. V gene TRBV7-8 combines with J gene TRBJ2-1; TRBD2 agrees at 9 bases. V shed 5 bases, J shed 4 bases, and the junction held 9 bases outside the gene matches. This CDR3 is built from 16 residues. Germline V gives CDR1 SGHVS, CDR2 FQNEAQ. Here the CDR3 reads CASSPVEREDYNEQFF. The CDR3 DNA follows: TGTGCCAGCAGCCCCGTCGAGCGGGAGGATTACAATGAGCAGTTCTTC.

V usage is TRBV5-6 and J usage is TRBJ1-1; no reliable D call. Trimming cost V 6 bases and J 3 bases, with 12 bases left between them. The CDR3 runs to 13 residues. The germline V gene encodes CDR1 SGHDT and CDR2 YYEEEE. The CDR3 region is CASTGFRYTEAFF. CDR3 coding DNA: TGTGCCAGCACGGGATTCCGCTACACTGAAGCTTTCTTT.